This entry describes one T cell receptor (beta chain). The germline CDR1 and CDR2 sequences are MDHEN and SYDVKM. The CDR3 extends over 16 amino acids. J gave up 7 bases and V 2 bases, and 7 bases lay outside the gene matches. The data were taken from a study of blood T cell repertoires in COVID-19. Study background: The United States, Italy and Spain supplied acute and convalescent COVID-19 samples. From T cells, B-cell-depleted T cells, or PBMCs came the material, which was cDNA or gDNA.

In Seattle, patients joined the study during active infection and were tracked longitudinally. Source study methods: Researchers report that nucleated cell counts were estimated from reference gene primer amplification. Method: immunoSEQ multiplex PCR; TCRdb's copy keeps in-frame clones and lacks some. V, J and clone size are those of that table, while D and trimming were read from the DNA. The table has about 160,000 clones, 75% to 85% seen once. The material sequenced was peripheral blood. This rearrangement joins TRBV28 to TRBJ1-6; 8 bases are shared with TRBD1. The receptor was derived from an older woman with COVID-19, enrolled during active disease. The CDR3, as DNA: TGTGCCAGCAGTTTAATCCAGGGGGCTTGGAATTCACCCCTCCACTTT. The encoded protein is CASSLIQGAWNSPLHF. The complete variable domain, with remaining parts taken from reference TRBV28 and TRBJ1-6, reads DVKVTQSSRYLVKRTGEKVFLECVQDMDHENMFWYRQDPGLGLRLIYFSYDVKMKEKGDIPEGYSVSREKKERFSLILESASTNQTSMYLCASSLIQGAWNSPLHFGNGTRLTVT.